This T cell receptor beta chain was sequenced during a study of OX40 agonist ivuxolimab in advanced cancers. Using immunoSEQ multiplex PCR, the repertoire was profiled, and TCRdb retains in-frame clones only, with some absent. The repertoire includes tens of thousands of clones, 86% of them detected once, and around 2% sits in the top ten. This TCR derives from an adult with an advanced solid tumor such as melanoma, head and neck, liver or kidney cancer. The material was CD4+ or CD8+ T cells sorted from blood, obtained in a trial of the OX40 agonist ivuxolimab.

DNA of the CDR3: TGTGCCAGCAGCTTAGACGGGAGAGGGGAGCTGTTTTTT. This encodes CASSLDGRGELFF. V usage is TRBV5-4 and J usage is TRBJ2-2; TRBD2 is a possible D gene (6 bases). There are 13 residues in the CDR3. Germline V gene data show CDR1 as SGHNT and CDR2 as YYREEE (reference sequence). Trimming stripped 2 bases from V and 8 bases from J, with 10 bases between. The full variable domain, completed using reference TRBV5-4 and TRBJ2-2, is ETGVTQSPTHLIKTRGQQVTLRCSSQSGHNTVSWYQQALGQGPQFIFQYYREEENGRGNFPPRFSGLQFPNYSSELNVNALELDDSALYLCASSLDGRGELFFGEGSRLTVL.